A selection of T cell receptor beta chains follows, all from one sample in a study of identical twins. Via MiXCR, TCRdb re-called the 5' RACE reads, giving one row per CDR3 protein. This table has 1.5 million to 2 million distinct CDR3 sequences, about 30% appearing once. The sequenced sample consisted of cord blood. These receptors were collected from a newborn girl in good health. CDR3s leave out the opening cysteine and the closing phenylalanine or tryptophan. Expanded clones are given a class, and other clones once, few, many or no size at all.

v_call clone_size cdr3_aa
TRBV4-2 few ASSQDGNPGLQETQY
TRBV18 few ASSLDIRLGEKLF
TRBV7-8 once ASSSLTSVPTKGGTGELF
TRBV11-1 - ASSLDRWGDSPLH
TRBV6-2/TRBV6-3 - ASRPGWAYSYNEQF
TRBV4-1 - ASSQYPVSGNNERF
TRBV6-5 many ASSSTGLFQH
TRBV20-1 - SARGLVIYEQY
TRBV7-9 once ASSLPVGGPETSTDTQY
TRBV20-1 - SASPSGGIYGYT
TRBV3-1 many ASSQGGGSYEQY
TRBV28 once ASSRPGQGPNQPQH
TRBV5-8 - ASSLIGARGTEAF
TRBV6-6 - ASRLNRDYTEAF